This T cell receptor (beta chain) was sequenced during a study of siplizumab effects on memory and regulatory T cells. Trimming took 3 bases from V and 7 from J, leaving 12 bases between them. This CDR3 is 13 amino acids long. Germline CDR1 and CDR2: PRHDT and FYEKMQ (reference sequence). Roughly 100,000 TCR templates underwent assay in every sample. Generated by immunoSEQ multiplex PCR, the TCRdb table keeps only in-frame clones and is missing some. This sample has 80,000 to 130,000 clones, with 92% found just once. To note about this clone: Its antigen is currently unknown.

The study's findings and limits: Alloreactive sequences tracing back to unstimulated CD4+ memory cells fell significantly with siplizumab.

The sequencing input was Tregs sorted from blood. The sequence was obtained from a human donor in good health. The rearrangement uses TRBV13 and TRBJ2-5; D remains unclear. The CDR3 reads CASSFRRGGTQYF. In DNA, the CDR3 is TGTGCCAGCAGCTTCAGAAGAGGCGGGACCCAGTACTTC.